Presented here are 14 T cell receptor beta chains from one specimen sequenced in a study of T cells in Graves' hyperthyroidism and ophthalmopathy. RNA transcripts served as the template for amplifying TCR beta CDR3 regions. The HTBI primer set was used in a first-round RT-PCR of the TCR CDR3. TCRdb analysed the multiplex PCR reads with MiXCR anew, one entry per CDR3 protein. The sample has hundreds of thousands of distinct CDR3 sequences; roughly 13% are singletons. The specimen sequenced was blood. All receptors derive from a woman aged 18-29 years with Graves' hyperthyroidism.

This clonotype was recorded at least ten times. The chain employs TRBV14 and TRBJ1-2; D unclear. The CDR3 has 12 amino acids. V was cut by 4 bases and J by 4 bases, with 7 bases left in between. The germline V gene has CDR1 SGHDN and CDR2 FVKESK. CDR3 nucleotide sequence: TGTGCCAGCAGCCTTATGAGCTATGGCTACACCTTC. It encodes CASSLMSYGYTF.

In this sample, this clonotype turned up many times. The J gene is TRBJ1-1, the V gene TRBV20-1, with D unresolved. The CDR3 runs to 13 residues. Germline CDR1 reads DFQATT; CDR2 reads SNEGSKA (reference sequence). Deletions cut 4 bases from V and 0 bases from J, with 9 bases between. The CDR3 reads CSAIRQMNTEAFF. The CDR3 DNA is TGCAGTGCTATAAGACAAATGAACACTGAAGCTTTCTTT.

This clonotype was seen repeatedly, ten times or more. The chain employs TRBV2 and TRBJ2-7; 11 nucleotides align to TRBD1. CDR1 is SNHLY and CDR2 is FYNNEI in the germline V gene. J was trimmed by 7 bases and V by 7 bases; bases with no gene match: 12. This CDR3 region has 15 residues. The CDR3 loop is CASNPTGQGVGEQYF. The CDR3 nucleotides are TGTGCCAGCAACCCCACGGGACAGGGGGTAGGGGAGCAGTACTTC.

The table lists this clonotype with many counts. The chain couples TRBV6-1 to TRBJ2-1, with 9 nucleotides matching TRBD2. This CDR3 contains 16 residues. Losses at the gene ends were 5 bases for V and 5 bases for J; bases not matched to a gene: 10. Germline V gene data show CDR1 as MNHNS and CDR2 as SASEGT. The CDR3, as DNA: TGTGCCAGCAGTCTCTTTTCTAGCGGGAAACACAATGAGCAGTTCTTC. It is translated as CASSLFSSGKHNEQFF.

This clonotype was picked up many times. The chain recombines TRBV20-1 with TRBJ2-7; 7 nucleotides match TRBD1. CDR1 and CDR2 (germline): DFQATT, SNEGSKA (reference sequence). V gave up 6 bases and J gave up 0 bases; unmatched junction bases: 11. CDR3 length: 15 residues. The CDR3 DNA is TGCAGTGCCACGACAGGGTTGTCCTCCTCCTACGAGCAGTACTTC. The encoded protein is CSATTGLSSSYEQYF.

This clonotype occurred many times. The rearrangement joins TRBV29-1 to TRBJ2-2, with 13 bases fitting TRBD2. The CDR3 is 17 residues long. Germline loops: CDR1 SQVTM, CDR2 ANQGSEA. The V segment lost 4 bases and the J segment 4 bases; nucleotides outside the gene matches: 9. The CDR3: CSVAGLAGAVGTGELFF. Written as DNA, the CDR3 is TGCAGCGTTGCAGGACTAGCGGGAGCGGTTGGCACCGGGGAGCTGTTTTTT.

This clonotype was observed many times. The J gene is TRBJ2-7, the V gene TRBV11-3, with 10 bases that match TRBD2. Looked up from germline, CDR1 is SGHNT and CDR2 is YENEEA. The V segment lost 5 bases and the J segment 2 bases; nucleotides outside the gene matches: 6. This CDR3 is built from 15 residues. CDR3: CASSPGLADTYEQYF. CDR3 DNA: TGTGCCAGCAGCCCAGGACTAGCGGATACCTACGAGCAGTACTTC.

This clonotype was seen more than once but under ten times. The chain recombines TRBV6-5 with TRBJ2-7, with 7 bases fitting TRBD2. Germline CDR1 and CDR2: MNHEY and SVGAGI. J lost 3 bases, V lost 2 bases, and 10 bases had no gene match. The CDR3 has 16 amino acids. The CDR3 is CASSYPRTSYYYEQYF. Here the CDR3 DNA reads TGTGCCAGCAGTTACCCTAGGACTAGTTACTACTACGAGCAGTACTTC.

This clonotype showed up many times. This chain joins TRBV28 and TRBJ1-1; D gene unclear. Trimming pared 2 bases from V and 6 bases from J, leaving 10 bases between. The germline V gene has CDR1 MDHEN and CDR2 SYDVKM. There are 13 residues in the CDR3. The CDR3 sequence is CASSLSHLAEAFF. CDR3 DNA sequence: TGTGCCAGCAGTTTAAGCCATCTGGCTGAAGCTTTCTTT.

This clonotype was seen repeatedly, ten times or more. The gene calls are TRBV20-1 and TRBJ2-3; 11 bases fit TRBD2. V lost 0 bases and J lost 3; bases outside the gene matches: 11. Germline lookup yields CDR1 DFQATT and CDR2 SNEGSKA (reference sequence). The CDR3 runs to 18 residues. The CDR3 coding sequence is TGCAGTGCTAGAGATTTGCTAGCGGGGGGCGGTTCGACAGATACGCAGTATTTT. As protein: CSARDLLAGGGSTDTQYF.

CDR3 residues: CASSQTSGGAASTDTQYF. For the CDR3, the DNA is TGTGCCAGCAGCCAGACTAGCGGGGGGGCCGCTAGCACAGATACGCAGTATTTT. The chain recombines TRBV7-2 with TRBJ2-3; the match to TRBD2 covers 14 bases. J lost 0 bases, V lost 5 bases, and 7 bases had no gene match. Germline values: CDR1 SGHTA, CDR2 FQGNSA. The CDR3 has 18 amino acids.

Concerning this clonotype itself: Given a much more abundant clone one base away, this may be a read error. The CDR3 end shows no conserved phenylalanine or tryptophan, and so a read error is likely. The chain couples TRBV6-9 to TRBJ2-1, with D possibly matching TRBD2 (5 bases). In germline, CDR1 is MNHGY, CDR2 SVAAGI. Trimming cost V 3 bases and J 2 bases, with 14 bases left between them. The CDR3 length is 16 residues. The CDR3 here is CASSYYAPGAYNEQFS. The CDR3 region has the DNA TGTGCCAGCAGTTACTACGCCCCCGGGGCCTACAATGAGCAGTTCTCC.

The chain couples TRBV7-9 to TRBJ1-3; D gene ambiguous. Trimming stripped 0 bases from V and 0 bases from J, with 6 bases between. The CDR3 loop spans 15 amino acids. Germline V gene sequence: CDR1 SEHNR, CDR2 FQNEAQ (reference sequence). The CDR3 is CASSLAGSSGNTIYF. CDR3 coding DNA: TGTGCCAGCAGCTTAGCGGGGAGCTCTGGAAACACCATATATTTT.

The gene calls are TRBV4-1 and TRBJ2-7, with 8 bases matching TRBD2. This CDR3 spans 13 amino acids. The V segment lost 0 bases and the J segment 7 bases; nucleotides outside the gene matches: 2. Germline V gene sequence: CDR1 MGHRA, CDR2 YSYEKL. The CDR3 DNA is TGCGCCAGCAGCCAAGAAAGCGGGGGTGAGCAGTACTTC. This sequence encodes CASSQESGGEQYF.